This T cell receptor (beta chain) was found in a study of CD8 T cells in ankylosing spondylitis. Study observations and caveats: Reportedly, significant enrichment of disease-linked clones occurred in matched ankylosing spondylitis synovial fluid. Disease-linked clones bore a CD8+ phenotype and were relatively rare in peripheral blood.

Many counts were recorded for this clonotype. The antigen remains undetermined. The CDR3 runs 15 residues. Looked up from germline, CDR1 is MDHEN and CDR2 is SYDVKM. V gave up 2 bases and J gave up 0 bases, with 10 bases separating them. Each TCR beta library was made by quantitative 5'-RACE that incorporated molecular barcodes. TCRdb itself ran the 5' RACE reads through MiXCR, one entry per CDR3 protein. This sample has about 170,000 distinct CDR3 sequences, with 18% found just once. The origin of this receptor is a male donor with ankylosing spondylitis or in good health (not recorded which). The chain uses TRBV28 and TRBJ2-5; unclear D gene. Specimen: blood, either unsorted or a sorted T cell fraction (not recorded which). CDR3 DNA: TGTGCCAGCAGTTTAAGCCACCTGTACCAAGAGACCCAGTACTTC. This codes for CASSLSHLYQETQYF. Together with reference TRBV28 and TRBJ2-5, the CDR3 gives the full variable domain: DVKVTQSSRYLVKRTGEKVFLECVQDMDHENMFWYRQDPGLGLRLIYFSYDVKMKEKGDIPEGYSVSREKKERFSLILESASTNQTSMYLCASSLSHLYQETQYFGPGTRLLVL.